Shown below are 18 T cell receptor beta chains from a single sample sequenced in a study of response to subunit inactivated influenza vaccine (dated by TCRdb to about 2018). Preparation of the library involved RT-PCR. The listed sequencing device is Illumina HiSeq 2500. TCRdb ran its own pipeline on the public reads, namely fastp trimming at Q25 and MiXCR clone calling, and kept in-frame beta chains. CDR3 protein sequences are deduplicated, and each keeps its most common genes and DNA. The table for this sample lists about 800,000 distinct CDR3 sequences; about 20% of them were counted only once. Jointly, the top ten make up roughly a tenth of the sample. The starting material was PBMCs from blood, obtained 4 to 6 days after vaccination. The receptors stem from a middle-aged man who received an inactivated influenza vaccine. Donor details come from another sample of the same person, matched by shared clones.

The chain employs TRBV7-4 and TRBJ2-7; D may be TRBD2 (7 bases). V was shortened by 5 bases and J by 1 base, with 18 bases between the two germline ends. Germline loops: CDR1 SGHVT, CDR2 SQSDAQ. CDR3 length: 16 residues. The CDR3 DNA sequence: TGTGCCAGCAGCCTCCCCGCGGGGGCCGATTCCTACGAGCAGTACTTC. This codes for CASSLPAGADSYEQYF.

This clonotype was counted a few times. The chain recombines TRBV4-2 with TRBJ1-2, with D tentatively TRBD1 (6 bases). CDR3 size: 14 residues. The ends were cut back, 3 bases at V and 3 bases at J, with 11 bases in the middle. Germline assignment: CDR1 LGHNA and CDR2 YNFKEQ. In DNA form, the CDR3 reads TGTGCCAGCAGCCAGATACGGACAGACTATGGCTACACCTTC. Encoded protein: CASSQIRTDYGYTF.

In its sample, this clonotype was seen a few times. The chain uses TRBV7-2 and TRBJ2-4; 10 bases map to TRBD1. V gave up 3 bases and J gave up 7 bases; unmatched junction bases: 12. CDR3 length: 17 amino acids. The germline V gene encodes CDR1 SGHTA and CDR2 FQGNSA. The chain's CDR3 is CASSLPYDRGRRNIQYF. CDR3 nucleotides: TGTGCCAGCAGCTTGCCATACGACAGGGGGCGTAGGAACATTCAGTACTTC.

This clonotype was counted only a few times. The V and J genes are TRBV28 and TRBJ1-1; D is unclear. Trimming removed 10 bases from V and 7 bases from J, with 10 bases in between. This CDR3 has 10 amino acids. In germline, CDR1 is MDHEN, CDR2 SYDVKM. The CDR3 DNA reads TGTGCCACGTGGGAATTTGAAGCTTTCTTT. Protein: CATWEFEAFF.

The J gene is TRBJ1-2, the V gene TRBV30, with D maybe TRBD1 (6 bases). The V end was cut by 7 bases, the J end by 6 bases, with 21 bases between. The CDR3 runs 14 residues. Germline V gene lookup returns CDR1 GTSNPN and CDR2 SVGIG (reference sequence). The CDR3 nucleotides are TGTGCCTACACAGGGATTGGGTCTAAGGATGGCTACACCTTC. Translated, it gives CAYTGIGSKDGYTF.

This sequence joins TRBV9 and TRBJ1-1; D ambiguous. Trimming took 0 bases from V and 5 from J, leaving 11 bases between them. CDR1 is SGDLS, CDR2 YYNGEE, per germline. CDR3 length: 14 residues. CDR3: CASSVDLIGTEAFF. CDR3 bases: TGTGCCAGCAGCGTAGACTTAATAGGGACTGAAGCTTTCTTT.

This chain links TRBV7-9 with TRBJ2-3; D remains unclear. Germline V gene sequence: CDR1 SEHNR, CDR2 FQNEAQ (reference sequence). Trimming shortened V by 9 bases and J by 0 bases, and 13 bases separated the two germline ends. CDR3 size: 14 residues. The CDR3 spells CASRGRESTDTQYF. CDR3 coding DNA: TGTGCCAGTAGAGGAAGGGAAAGCACAGATACGCAGTATTTT.

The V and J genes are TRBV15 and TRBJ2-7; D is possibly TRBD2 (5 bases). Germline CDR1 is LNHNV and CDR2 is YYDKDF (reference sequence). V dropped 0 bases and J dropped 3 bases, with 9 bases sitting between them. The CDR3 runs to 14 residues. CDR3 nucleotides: TGTGCCACCAGCAGAGATACCGGGAACTACGAGCAGTACTTC. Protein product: CATSRDTGNYEQYF. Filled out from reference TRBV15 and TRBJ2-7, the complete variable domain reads DAMVIQNPRYQVTQFGKPVTLSCSQTLNHNVMYWYQQKSSQAPKLLFHYYDKDFNNEADTPDNFQSRRPNTSFCFLDIRSPGLGDTAMYLCATSRDTGNYEQYFGPGTRLTVT.

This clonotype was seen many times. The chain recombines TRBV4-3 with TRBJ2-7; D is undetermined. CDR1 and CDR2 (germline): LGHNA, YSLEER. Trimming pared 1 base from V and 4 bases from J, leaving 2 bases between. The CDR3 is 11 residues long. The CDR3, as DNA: TGCGCCAGCAGCCAAGTTTACGAGCAGTACTTC. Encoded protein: CASSQVYEQYF.

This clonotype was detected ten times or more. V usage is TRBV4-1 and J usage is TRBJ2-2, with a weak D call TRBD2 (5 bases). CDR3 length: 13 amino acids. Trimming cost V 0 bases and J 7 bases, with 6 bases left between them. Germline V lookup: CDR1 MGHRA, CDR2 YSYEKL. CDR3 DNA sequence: TGCGCCAGCAGCCAAGATCGGGGCGGGGAGCTGTTTTTT. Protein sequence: CASSQDRGGELFF.

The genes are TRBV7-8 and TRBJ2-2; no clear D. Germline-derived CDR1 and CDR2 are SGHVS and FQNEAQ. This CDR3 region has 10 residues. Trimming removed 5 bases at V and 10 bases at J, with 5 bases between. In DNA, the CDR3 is TGTGCCAGCAGCCCCTTGGAGCTGTTTTTT. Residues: CASSPLELFF.

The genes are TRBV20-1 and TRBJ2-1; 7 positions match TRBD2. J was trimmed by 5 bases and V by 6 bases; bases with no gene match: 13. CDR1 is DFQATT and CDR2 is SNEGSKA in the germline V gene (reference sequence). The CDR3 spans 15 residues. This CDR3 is CSAKAPTSQDNEQFF. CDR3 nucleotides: TGCAGTGCAAAGGCCCCGACTAGCCAAGACAATGAGCAGTTCTTC.

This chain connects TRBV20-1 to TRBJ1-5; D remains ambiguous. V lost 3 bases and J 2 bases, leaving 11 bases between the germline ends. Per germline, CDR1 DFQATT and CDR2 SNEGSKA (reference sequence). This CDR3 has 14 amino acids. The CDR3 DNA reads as TGCAGTGCTAGGTTCCGAGACGGCAATCAGCCCCAGCATTTT. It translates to CSARFRDGNQPQHF.

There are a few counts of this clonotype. This chain's CDR3 is CSASGAASTDTQYF. CDR3 coding DNA: TGCAGTGCTAGCGGAGCGGCTAGCACAGATACGCAGTATTTT. This chain links TRBV20-1 with TRBJ2-3, with TRBD2 as a possible D gene (5 bases). Between the trimmed V and J ends, which lost 3 bases and 0 bases, there was a span of 10 bases. Germline CDR1 and CDR2: DFQATT and SNEGSKA (reference sequence). The CDR3 runs 14 residues.

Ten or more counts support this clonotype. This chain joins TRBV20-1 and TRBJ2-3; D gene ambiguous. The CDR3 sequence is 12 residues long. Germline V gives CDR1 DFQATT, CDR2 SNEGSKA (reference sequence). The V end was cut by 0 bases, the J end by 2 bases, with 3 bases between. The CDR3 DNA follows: TGCAGTGCTAGAGAAAACACAGATACGCAGTATTTT. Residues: CSARENTDTQYF.

The CDR3 coding sequence is TGCAGCGTTGAAGATCCGGTCTCCGGGAGGACTGAAGCTTTCTTT. The encoded protein is CSVEDPVSGRTEAFF. The rearrangement links TRBV29-1 to TRBJ1-1; no clear D. The CDR3 covers 15 residues. CDR1 SQVTM and CDR2 ANQGSEA come from the germline V gene. V gave up 0 bases and J gave up 5 bases, with 16 bases separating them.

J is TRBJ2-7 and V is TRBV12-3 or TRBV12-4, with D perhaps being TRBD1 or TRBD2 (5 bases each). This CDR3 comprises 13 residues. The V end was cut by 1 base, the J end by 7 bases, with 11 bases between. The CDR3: CASSLGREREQYF. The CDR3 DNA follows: TGTGCCAGCAGTTTAGGCAGGGAGAGGGAGCAGTACTTC.

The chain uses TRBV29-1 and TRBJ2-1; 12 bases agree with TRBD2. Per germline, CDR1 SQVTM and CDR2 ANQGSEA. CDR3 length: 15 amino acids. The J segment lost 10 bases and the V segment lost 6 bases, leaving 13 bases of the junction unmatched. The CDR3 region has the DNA TGCAGCGTCACCAACCCTAGCGGGGGGGTATGGGAGCAGTTCTTC. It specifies CSVTNPSGGVWEQFF.